The 23 T cell receptor beta chains below were found in one sample sequenced in a study of blood T cell repertoires in COVID-19. Generated by immunoSEQ multiplex PCR, the TCRdb table keeps only in-frame clones and is missing some. The sample includes under 70,000 clones, around 87% seen only once; the top ten take roughly a tenth. Sequencing was carried out using peripheral blood. These receptors came from a woman younger than 30 with acute or convalescent COVID-19.

This chain uses TRBV5-6 with TRBJ1-1, with a tentative D call TRBD1 (5 bases). The V end lost 1 base, the J end lost 4 bases, and 23 bases lay between the germline ends. The CDR3 runs 18 residues. Germline CDR1 and CDR2: SGHDT and YYEEEE. The DNA for the CDR3 is TGTGCCAGCAGCTTGTTCTTTCTTCGCGGGGCACTATCCACTGAAGCTTTCTTT. This translates into CASSLFFLRGALSTEAFF.

This chain uses TRBV29-1 with TRBJ1-1; 8 nucleotides line up with TRBD1. This CDR3 contains 12 residues. With V trimmed by 6 bases and J by 6 bases, 6 bases remained unmatched. Looked up from germline, CDR1 is SQVTM and CDR2 is ANQGSEA. For the CDR3, the DNA is TGCAGCGTGGAACAGGGGGTATCTGAAGCTTTCTTT. This codes for CSVEQGVSEAFF.

J is TRBJ1-5 and V is TRBV12-3 or TRBV12-4, with D perhaps TRBD1 (5 bases). The CDR3 length is 13 residues. The germline V and J ends were trimmed by 6 bases and 3 bases, with 9 bases remaining between them. CDR3 DNA: TGTGCCAGCAGCAGACAGCCCAATCAGCCCCAGCATTTT. This codes for CASSRQPNQPQHF.

The chain carries TRBV28 and TRBJ2-4, with D perhaps matching TRBD1 (5 bases). The CDR3 has 17 residues. The germline CDR1 and CDR2 sequences are MDHEN and SYDVKM. With 3 bases removed from V and 0 bases from J, the gap between germline ends came to 15 bases. The CDR3 region has the DNA TGTGCCAGCAGTTTCAAGACAGCCCATATAGCCAAAAACATTCAGTACTTC. This translates into CASSFKTAHIAKNIQYF.

V and J are TRBV7-9 and TRBJ2-1, with 10 nucleotides matching TRBD2. J lost 5 bases, V lost 1 base, and 11 bases had no gene match. The CDR3 is 18 amino acids. Germline loops: CDR1 SEHNR, CDR2 FQNEAQ (reference sequence). The CDR3 region has the DNA TGTGCCAGCAGCTTAGGAACAAGCCTAGCGGGAGCCCACAATGAGCAGTTCTTC. Its translation is CASSLGTSLAGAHNEQFF.

The chain recombines TRBV2 with TRBJ2-2; 8 positions agree with TRBD1. This CDR3 has 15 amino acids. V lost 4 bases, J lost 6 bases, and 7 bases stayed unmatched. Germline CDR1 reads SNHLY; CDR2 reads FYNNEI. This CDR3 is CASSGQGFSSGELFF. In nucleotides, the CDR3 is TGTGCCAGCAGTGGACAGGGGTTTAGTTCCGGGGAGCTGTTTTTT.

This chain connects TRBV7-9 to TRBJ1-4; D is unresolved. Trimming pared 1 base from V and 5 bases from J, leaving 14 bases between. Germline CDR1 reads SEHNR; CDR2 reads FQNEAQ (reference sequence). This CDR3 is 16 amino acids long. CDR3 DNA sequence: TGTGCCAGCAGCTTAGTTAATATGCGGATGAATGAAAAACTGTTTTTT. Protein: CASSLVNMRMNEKLFF.

This rearrangement joins TRBV5-4 to TRBJ2-7; 9 bases are a match to TRBD1. Germline V gene lookup returns CDR1 SGHNT and CDR2 YYREEE (reference sequence). The CDR3 totals 15 residues. V lost 1 base, J lost 6 bases, and 8 bases stayed unmatched. DNA for the CDR3: TGTGCCAGCAGCTTGTTTGGGACAGGGAATTCCGAGCAGTACTTC. It translates to CASSLFGTGNSEQYF.

The V gene is TRBV29-1, the J gene TRBJ2-3; possible D gene TRBD2, 6 bases. The CDR3 totals 15 residues. V lost 7 bases, J lost 7 bases, and 24 bases lay in between. Germline V CDR1 and CDR2: SQVTM, ANQGSEA. CDR3 DNA sequence: TGCAGCGAACTCTCCCTAGCGAATAACAATAATACGCAGTATTTT. This gives the protein CSELSLANNNNTQYF.

This clone showed up just once. V and J are TRBV5-1 and TRBJ2-3; 9 nucleotides line up with TRBD2. This CDR3 region has 16 residues. The trim removed 0 bases at V and 1 base at J, leaving 3 bases unmatched. CDR1 is SGHRS and CDR2 is YFSETQ in the germline V gene. The CDR3 coding sequence is TGCGCCAGCAGCTTGGGGGGACTAGCTGGCACAGATACGCAGTATTTT. Its protein is CASSLGGLAGTDTQYF.

The rearrangement joins TRBV18 to TRBJ2-4; TRBD1 agrees at 7 bases. This CDR3 comprises 18 residues. The germline gives CDR1 KGHSH, CDR2 LQKENI. Trimming cost V 2 bases and J 3 bases; bases outside gene matches: 13. The CDR3 nucleotides are TGTGCCAGCTCACCAGGAATTCAAGGACAGGCCCGCAAAAACATTCAGTACTTC. This gives the protein CASSPGIQGQARKNIQYF. The full variable domain, its missing parts supplied by reference TRBV18 and TRBJ2-4, is NAGVMQNPRHLVRRRGQEARLRCSPMKGHSHVYWYRQLPEEGLKFMVYLQKENIIDESGMPKERFSAEFPKEGPSILRIQQVVRGDSAAYFCASSPGIQGQARKNIQYFGAGTRLSVL.

J is TRBJ2-2 and V is TRBV9; a weak D match, TRBD2 (5 bases). V lost 0 bases, J lost 2 bases, and 11 bases lay in between. This CDR3 has 16 residues. Per the germline V gene, CDR1 is SGDLS and CDR2 is YYNGEE. CDR3 in DNA: TGTGCCAGCAGCGTAGGGGCTAGCTCAAACACCGGGGAGCTGTTTTTT. Protein product: CASSVGASSNTGELFF.

This chain links TRBV6-2 or TRBV6-3 with TRBJ2-2, with D maybe TRBD2 (5 bases). In germline, CDR1 is MNHEY, CDR2 SVGEGT. There are 15 residues in the CDR3. The ends were cut back, 2 bases at V and 4 bases at J, with 11 bases in the middle. CDR3: CASSYISGTTGELFF. The CDR3, as DNA: TGTGCCAGCAGTTACATTTCGGGAACCACCGGGGAGCTGTTTTTT.

In DNA form, the CDR3 reads TGTGCCAGCAGTGAAGCGATGGGCCCTCCCTATGGCTACACCTTC. Protein product: CASSEAMGPPYGYTF. The chain uses TRBV6-1 and TRBJ1-2, with D unclear. This CDR3 region has 15 residues. Deletions cut 0 bases from V and 4 bases from J, with 12 bases between. Germline V gene data show CDR1 as MNHNS and CDR2 as SASEGT.

The V and J genes are TRBV28 and TRBJ1-2, with D hard to call. V lost 2 bases, J lost 2 bases, and 6 bases lay in between. The CDR3 loop spans 13 amino acids. The germline V gene has CDR1 MDHEN and CDR2 SYDVKM. In DNA, the CDR3 is TGTGCCAGCAGTTTACTAGCGAACTATGGCTACACCTTC. Translated, it gives CASSLLANYGYTF.

The genes are TRBV30 and TRBJ1-1; D call uncertain. Trimming took off 2 bases at V and 6 bases at J, with 13 bases between the two ends. The CDR3 is 13 residues long. Per germline, CDR1 GTSNPN and CDR2 SVGIG (reference sequence). The CDR3: CAWSSRGSSEAFF. The CDR3 DNA reads TGTGCCTGGAGTTCTCGCGGGTCCTCTGAAGCTTTCTTT.

V usage is TRBV12-5 and J usage is TRBJ2-1, with TRBD1 matching 8 bases. Losses at the gene ends were 5 bases for V and 4 bases for J; bases not matched to a gene: 7. This CDR3 is 15 amino acids long. Per germline, CDR1 LGHNT and CDR2 FRNRAP. The CDR3 is CASGPTGVRYNEQFF. The CDR3 DNA is TGTGCTAGTGGTCCGACAGGGGTAAGATACAATGAGCAGTTCTTC.

V is TRBV7-2 and J is TRBJ2-3; no reliable D call. The germline V and J ends were trimmed by 1 base and 4 bases, with 12 bases remaining between them. Germline CDR1 SGHTA, CDR2 FQGNSA. The CDR3 spans 15 residues. This CDR3 reads CASSLVWSPADTQYF. The CDR3 region has the DNA TGTGCCAGCAGCTTAGTGTGGTCGCCGGCAGATACGCAGTATTTT.

Remarks on this clone: Additional DNA sequences in this sample encode the identical CDR3. The genes are TRBV3-1 (or the pseudogene TRBV3-2) and TRBJ2-1, with TRBD2 identical over 7 bases. Germline loops: CDR1 LGHDT, CDR2 YNNKEL (reference sequence). Trimming cost V 1 base and J 2 bases; bases outside gene matches: 5. The CDR3 totals 16 residues. CDR3 sequence reads: CASSQVGGTTYNEQFF. The CDR3 nucleotides read TGTGCCAGCAGCCAAGTGGGGGGGACGACCTACAATGAGCAGTTCTTC.

V and J are TRBV11-2 and TRBJ2-7; 8 bases align to TRBD1. The CDR3 covers 15 residues. The V and J ends lost 1 base and 3 bases, in that order; junction bases with no gene match: 5. Germline CDR1 and CDR2: SGHAT and FQNNGV. CDR3 amino acids: CASSLAAGGSYEQYF. The CDR3 DNA is TGTGCCAGCAGCTTAGCGGCAGGGGGCAGCTACGAGCAGTACTTC.

The sample holds one count of this clone. This chain connects TRBV5-6 to TRBJ2-3; weak D call: TRBD2 (7 bases). This CDR3 has 16 residues. V lost 2 bases, J lost 6 bases, and 19 bases lay in between. The germline V gene has CDR1 SGHDT and CDR2 YYEEEE. CDR3 bases: TGTGCCAGCAGCTTTGGGGGGGCGGAGAATTGGGATACGCAGTATTTT. Protein sequence: CASSFGGAENWDTQYF. The variable domain in full, completed from reference TRBV5-6 and TRBJ2-3, reads DAGVTQSPTHLIKTRGQQVTLRCSPKSGHDTVSWYQQALGQGPQFIFQYYEEEERQRGNFPDRFSGHQFPNYSSELNVNALLLGDSALYLCASSFGGAENWDTQYFGPGTRLTVL.

The V and J genes are TRBV6-1 and TRBJ1-3; D gene ambiguous. V gave up 2 bases and J gave up 4 bases, with 9 bases separating them. This CDR3 spans 14 amino acids. Germline loops: CDR1 MNHNS, CDR2 SASEGT. The CDR3 bases are TGTGCCAGCAGTGAATTGAGGGCCGGAAACACCATATATTTT. This gives the protein CASSELRAGNTIYF.

The CDR3 DNA sequence: TGTGCCAGCAGCTCGGGACAGCTTGAAGCTTTCTTT. Encoded protein: CASSSGQLEAFF. J is TRBJ1-1 and V is TRBV7-9, with 7 bases identical to TRBD1. V dropped 4 bases and J dropped 7; count of bases not matched to a gene: 3. Germline loops: CDR1 SEHNR, CDR2 FQNEAQ (reference sequence). The CDR3 loop spans 12 amino acids.